The rows below give T cell receptor beta chains drawn from one sample of a study of Graves' ophthalmopathy and Graves' hyperthyroidism. TCRdb passed the multiplex PCR reads through MiXCR, listing each CDR3 protein once. The repertoire holds 200,000 to 250,000 distinct CDR3 sequences, with about 32% as singletons. Input material: peripheral blood. The source is a man over 45 with Graves' ophthalmopathy. CDR3s include the opening cysteine and the closing phenylalanine or tryptophan. The D gene is left open where the match is weak. Size tells how often a clone was seen (once, few, many) or the class of an expanded clone, and some rows leave it out.

D gene	V gene	clone size	CDR3 length	J gene	CDR3 protein	CDR3 DNA
TRBD2	TRBV6-1	many	15	TRBJ2-1	CASGRVAGPHNEQFF	TGTGCCAGTGGAAGGGTAGCGGGTCCCCACAATGAGCAGTTCTTC
TRBD2	TRBV6-2/TRBV6-3	many	17	TRBJ2-3	CASSYVPGLAVTDTQYF	TGTGCCAGCAGTTACGTCCCTGGACTAGCGGTCACAGATACGCAGTATTTT
TRBD2	TRBV7-8	NA	17	TRBJ2-5	CASSSKKGGLAEETQYF	TGTGCCAGCAGCTCCAAAAAGGGGGGACTAGCGGAAGAGACCCAGTACTTC
TRBD1	TRBV6-5	medium-sized	13	TRBJ1-5	CASSYRGHQPQHF	TGTGCCAGCAGTTACAGGGGGCATCAGCCCCAGCATTTT
NA	TRBV4-3	many	18	TRBJ1-1	CASSQDSWPGQINTEAFF	TGCGCCAGCAGCCAAGATTCTTGGCCGGGACAAATTAACACTGAAGCTTTCTTT
NA	TRBV2	NA	13	TRBJ1-6	CASRSVSESPLHF	TGTGCCAGCAGAAGTGTGTCGGAATCACCCCTCCACTTT
TRBD2	TRBV28	few	17	TRBJ2-7	CASSTIAGGPGVYEQYF	TGTGCCAGCAGTACCATAGCGGGAGGTCCCGGTGTCTACGAGCAGTACTTC
TRBD1	TRBV6-1	many	15	TRBJ1-5	CASSDRDRGRQPQHF	TGTGCCAGCAGTGACCGGGACAGGGGGCGTCAGCCCCAGCATTTT
NA	TRBV11-2	NA	16	TRBJ1-1	CASSSLGDMSNTEAFF	TGTGCCAGCAGCTCGCTTGGGGATATGTCGAACACTGAAGCTTTCTTT
TRBD2	TRBV28	many	16	TRBJ2-7	CASSPRTSGGTSEQYF	TGTGCCAGCAGTCCGAGGACTAGCGGAGGGACGTCCGAGCAGTACTTC
NA	TRBV19	many	14	TRBJ2-7	CASSETGRDYEQYF	TGTGCCAGTAGTGAAACAGGACGAGACTACGAGCAGTACTTC
TRBD2	TRBV5-1	many	15	TRBJ2-7	CASSPASGSTYEQYF	TGCGCCAGCAGCCCGGCTAGCGGGAGCACTTACGAGCAGTACTTC
NA	TRBV20-1	many	14	TRBJ2-7	CSARDHRTAYEQYF	TGCAGTGCTAGAGATCATAGGACTGCCTACGAGCAGTACTTC
NA	TRBV14	many	15	TRBJ2-5	CASSQDQRYEETQYF	TGTGCCAGCAGCCAAGATCAACGCTATGAGGAGACCCAGTACTTC
NA	TRBV7-2	few	14	TRBJ2-7	CASSPPTGRDEQYF	TGTGCCAGCAGCCCTCCGACAGGGAGGGACGAGCAGTACTTC
NA	TRBV6-2/TRBV6-3	NA	15	TRBJ2-7	CASSYRGTLSYEQYF	TGTGCCAGCAGTTACAGGGGGACCCTCTCCTACGAGCAGTACTTC
TRBD1	TRBV27	many	14	TRBJ1-1	CASSILGQGVRAFF	TGTGCCAGCAGTATCCTAGGACAGGGAGTTCGGGCTTTCTTT
NA	TRBV27	NA	14	TRBJ1-2	CASRNRERNYGYTF	TGTGCCAGCAGGAACAGAGAGCGTAACTATGGCTACACCTTC
NA	TRBV24-1	many	14	TRBJ1-2	CATSDPVSTHGYTF	TGTGCCACCAGTGACCCGGTCTCAACCCATGGCTACACCTTC
NA	TRBV7-9	many	16	TRBJ2-7	CASSLALGRRSYEQYF	TGTGCCAGCAGCTTAGCGCTTGGCAGGAGGTCCTACGAGCAGTACTTC
TRBD2	TRBV20-1	NA	18	TRBJ2-2	CSATSAMGTSGNTGELFF	TGCAGTGCTACGTCCGCAATGGGGACTAGCGGGAACACCGGGGAGCTGTTTTTT
NA	TRBV7-6	many	15	TRBJ2-5	CASSLLGWNQETQYF	TGTGCCAGCAGCCTATTAGGGTGGAACCAAGAGACCCAGTACTTC
NA	TRBV6-2/TRBV6-3	many	15	TRBJ2-1	CASSKPPVREHEQFF	TGTGCCAGCAGTAAACCCCCGGTTAGGGAGCATGAGCAGTTCTTC
TRBD1	TRBV11-1	many	16	TRBJ2-3	CASMRTGTGHADTQYF	TGTGCCAGCATGCGAACCGGGACAGGGCACGCAGATACGCAGTATTTT
NA	TRBV2	NA	13	TRBJ1-1	CASGRDVITEAFF	TGTGCCAGCGGGAGGGACGTTATTACTGAAGCTTTCTTT
NA	TRBV12-3/TRBV12-4	NA	11	TRBJ2-4	CASSLEDIQYF	TGTGCCAGCAGTTTGGAGGACATTCAGTACTTC
NA	TRBV20-1	NA	16	TRBJ1-6	CSAPVGPLPYNSPLHF	TGCAGTGCGCCAGTGGGCCCGCTGCCTTATAATTCACCCCTCCACTTT
TRBD1	TRBV11-2	once	18	TRBJ1-5	CASSRETGKGSSNQPQHF	TGTGCCAGCAGCCGAGAGACAGGGAAGGGGAGTAGCAATCAGCCCCAGCATTTT
NA	TRBV6-2/TRBV6-3	many	12	TRBJ1-2	CATRLSNYGYTF	TGTGCCACGCGTCTATCTAACTATGGCTACACCTTC
TRBD1	TRBV19	many	13	TRBJ1-2	CASTTTGGGGYTF	TGTGCCAGTACCACGACAGGGGGCGGGGGCTACACCTTC
TRBD1	TRBV10-3	many	14	TRBJ2-7	CAISDRDRAYEQYF	TGTGCCATCAGTGACCGGGACAGGGCCTACGAGCAGTACTTC
TRBD2	TRBV30	NA	13	TRBJ2-7	CAWSSLADYEQYF	TGTGCCTGGAGTAGCCTAGCGGACTACGAGCAGTACTTC
TRBD2	TRBV7-2	many	16	TRBJ2-2	CASQYTRLADTGELFF	TGTGCCAGCCAGTATACCAGACTAGCCGACACCGGGGAGCTGTTTTTT
TRBD2	TRBV6-1	many	15	TRBJ2-2	CASKVLAGETGELFF	TGTGCCAGCAAAGTCCTAGCGGGAGAAACCGGGGAGCTGTTTTTT
TRBD1	TRBV7-9	many	15	TRBJ2-7	CASSRGQGGLYEQYF	TGTGCCAGCAGCCGTGGACAGGGAGGACTGTACGAGCAGTACTTC
NA	TRBV6-1	NA	11	TRBJ1-2	CASSNHKGYTF	TGTGCCAGCAGCAACCATAAAGGCTACACCTTC
TRBD1	TRBV6-2/TRBV6-3	many	13	TRBJ2-7	CASSRDSSREQYF	TGTGCCAGCAGTCGGGACAGCTCTCGGGAGCAGTACTTC
TRBD1	TRBV24-1	many	15	TRBJ1-2	CATSGWTGLDYGYTF	TGTGCCACCAGTGGTTGGACAGGGCTGGACTATGGCTACACCTTC
NA	TRBV5-1	many	17	TRBJ2-2	CASSLIPTSSGTGELFF	TGCGCCAGCAGCTTAATACCGACAAGTTCGGGCACCGGGGAGCTGTTTTTT
TRBD2	TRBV6-5	NA	16	TRBJ2-5	CASSYSTSGIGETQYF	TGTGCCAGCAGTTACTCGACTAGCGGGATCGGGGAGACCCAGTACTTC
NA	TRBV29-1	many	14	TRBJ2-4	CSVGSVGRVDIQYF	TGCAGCGTTGGTTCTGTCGGCAGGGTGGACATTCAGTACTTC